This paragraph reports one T cell receptor beta chain. Its target antigen remains unknown. No per-base quality is available; no much larger clone lies one base away. V loses 4 bases at its end and J loses 6 bases; junction bases beyond the gene matches: 2. From a lookup of the germline V gene, CDR1 and CDR2 are KGHSH and LQKENI. Its CDR3 holds 13 amino acids, cysteine through phenylalanine. Of all the DNA, just the CDR3 is kept, 39 bases in frame from base 1. This sample's time point label indicates: baseline before first vaccination. Samples from vaccinated people were obtained from the UK trials COV001 and COV002, which included a single-blind randomized controlled phase 2/3 trial of AZD1222 (ChAdOx1 nCoV-19) in healthy adults. For TCRbeta chain sequencing, PBMC samples from trial participants were taken at day 0 and at day 28 after the second dose. The sample originates from a study of T cell responses to AZD1222 COVID-19 vaccine (dated by TCRdb to the early 2020s). About the full investigation: AZD1222 recipients with second doses at about 4 weeks or about 12 weeks were pooled, because spike-specific TCR depth and breadth did not differ between schedules. Enrollment into the trials was organized by age into subgroups of 18-55, 56-69 and 70-plus years, and those subgroups contained approximately 160, 26 and 62 TCR-sequenced participants, respectively. A total of approximately 240 trial participants underwent TCR sequencing, of whom about 210 had received two doses of AZD1222 and some 25 had received two doses of the MenACWY control vaccine. Points the paper makes about the study in general: A significant rise in spike-specific TCR breadth and depth was observed after two AZD1222 doses relative to day 0 and relative to MenACWY recipients. Conclusions about previously exposed vaccinees are limited because only a handful of AZD1222 recipients were SARS-CoV-2 seropositive at baseline. The 56-69-year group was small, and its depth increase did not reach significance, likely because of low power. Vaccine-associated CD4 TCRs spanned the whole spike protein, with dominant responses in regions 160-218 and 743-854. Nearly half of unique spike-specific TCRs reportedly recognized epitopes outside regions mutated in the B.1.351 and B.1.1.7 variants. Participants were mostly white British and included more females than males, and it was suggested by the authors that clonal diversity may have been underestimated. No day 14 peak-response samples were available, so repertoires were characterized only after the peak T cell response.

The CDR3 regions of human TCRbeta chains were subjected to immunosequencing. Per the source publication's procedure: Repertoire TCRs were matched against a reference library of SARS-CoV-2-specific TCRs generated with the MIRA antigen-specificity platform. Breadth meant the fraction of unique TCRs that were SARS-CoV-2-associated, whereas depth meant the fraction of total T cells that were SARS-CoV-2-associated. Using the MIRA data, each spike-specific TCR was mapped to the spike region that the TCR reacts to and placed in a CD4 or CD8 class. Log10-transformed breadth and depth values were compared by one-way ANOVA with Sidak's multiple comparisons tests. Here the immuneACCESS table is served through TCRdb, limited to in-frame sequences with V and J called. Missing clones are a known gap in these copies; in checked studies unresolved V genes cover under half, and the rest lacks a known reason. The V and J calls and the clone size are those of that table, but D and trimming were determined from the DNA. This sample comprises roughly 55,000 clones, nearly 90% of them detected only once. Of the sample, 3.9% is held by the ten largest clones.

The sequenced sample was peripheral blood, obtained on day 0 of AZD1222 vaccination. Rearrangement joined TRBV18 to TRBJ2-1, and TRBD1 matches 8 of the central bases. This TCR was recovered from an adult in good health. DNA sequence: TGTGCCAGCTCACTCACAGGGGGCAATGAGCAGTTCTTC. It specifies CASSLTGGNEQFF.